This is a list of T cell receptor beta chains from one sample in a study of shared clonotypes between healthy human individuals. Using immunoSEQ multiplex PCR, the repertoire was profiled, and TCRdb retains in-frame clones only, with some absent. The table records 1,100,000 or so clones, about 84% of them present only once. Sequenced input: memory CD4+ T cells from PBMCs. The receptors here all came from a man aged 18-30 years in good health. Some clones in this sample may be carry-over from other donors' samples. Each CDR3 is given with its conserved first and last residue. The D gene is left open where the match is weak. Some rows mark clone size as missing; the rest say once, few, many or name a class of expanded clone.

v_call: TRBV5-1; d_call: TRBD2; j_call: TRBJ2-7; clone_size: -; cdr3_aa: CASSPPRGGEQYF; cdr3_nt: TGCGCCAGCAGCCCTCCACGGGGGGGCGAGCAGTACTTC
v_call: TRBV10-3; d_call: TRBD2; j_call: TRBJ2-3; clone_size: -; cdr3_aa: CAISARLAGEGTDTQYF; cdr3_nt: TGTGCCATCAGTGCCAGACTAGCGGGAGAAGGCACAGATACGCAGTATTTT
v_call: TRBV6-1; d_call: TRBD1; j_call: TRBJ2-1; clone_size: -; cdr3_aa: CASSGGQGIHEQFF; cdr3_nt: TGTGCCAGCAGTGGGGGACAGGGGATACATGAGCAGTTCTTC
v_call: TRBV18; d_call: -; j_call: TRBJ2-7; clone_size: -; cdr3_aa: CATRVGYQYEQYF; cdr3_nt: TGTGCCACCCGAGTAGGATACCAGTACGAGCAGTACTTC
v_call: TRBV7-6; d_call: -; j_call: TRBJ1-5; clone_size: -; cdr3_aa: CASSLGRGISQPQHF; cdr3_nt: TGTGCCAGCAGCTTAGGTCGGGGAATTTCTCAGCCCCAGCATTTT
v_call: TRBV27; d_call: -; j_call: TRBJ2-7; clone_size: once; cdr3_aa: CASSFRGEQYF; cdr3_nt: TGTGCCAGCAGTTTTCGCGGCGAGCAGTACTTC
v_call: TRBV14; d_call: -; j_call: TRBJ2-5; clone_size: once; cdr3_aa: CASSQAVARLDFPLQETQYF; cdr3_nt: TGTGCCAGCAGCCAAGCCGTTGCCCGACTGGACTTCCCCTTACAAGAGACCCAGTACTTC
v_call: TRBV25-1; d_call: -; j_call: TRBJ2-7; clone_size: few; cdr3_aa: CASRGGTYEQYF; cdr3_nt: TGTGCCAGCAGAGGCGGGACGTACGAGCAGTACTTC
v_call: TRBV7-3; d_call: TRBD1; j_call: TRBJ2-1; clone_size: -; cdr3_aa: CASSLVGQGEQFF; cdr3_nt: TGTGCCAGCAGCTTAGTCGGACAGGGTGAGCAGTTCTTC
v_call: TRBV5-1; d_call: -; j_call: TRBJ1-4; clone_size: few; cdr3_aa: CASSLKGGWGNEKLFF; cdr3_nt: TGCGCCAGCAGCTTGAAGGGGGGCTGGGGGAATGAAAAACTGTTTTTT
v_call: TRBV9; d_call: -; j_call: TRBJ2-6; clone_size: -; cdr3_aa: CASMGPAVSGANVLTF; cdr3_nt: TGTGCCAGCATGGGGCCGGCGGTCTCTGGGGCCAACGTCCTGACTTTC
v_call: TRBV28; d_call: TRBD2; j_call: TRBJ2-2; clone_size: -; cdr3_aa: CASSFGGRAPGELFF; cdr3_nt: TGTGCCAGCAGTTTTGGCGGGAGGGCCCCCGGGGAGCTGTTTTTT
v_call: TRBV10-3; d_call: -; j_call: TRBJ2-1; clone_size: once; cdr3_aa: CAISKKNEQFF; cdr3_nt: TGTGCCATCAGCAAGAAGAATGAGCAGTTCTTC
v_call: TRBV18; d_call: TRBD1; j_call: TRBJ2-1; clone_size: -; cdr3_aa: CASSPRSSQGVFEQFF; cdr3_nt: TGTGCCAGCTCACCCCGATCGTCACAGGGGGTATTTGAGCAGTTCTTC
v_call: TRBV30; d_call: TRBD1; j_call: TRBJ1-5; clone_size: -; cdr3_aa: CAWGDSSNQPQHF; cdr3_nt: TGTGCCTGGGGGGACAGTAGCAATCAGCCCCAGCATTTT
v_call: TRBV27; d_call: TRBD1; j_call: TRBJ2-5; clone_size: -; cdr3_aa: CASSFNRGHETQYF; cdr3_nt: TGTGCCAGCAGTTTCAACAGGGGGCATGAGACCCAGTACTTC
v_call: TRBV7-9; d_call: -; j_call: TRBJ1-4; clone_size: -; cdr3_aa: CASSPNPGLGGEKLFF; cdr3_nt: TGTGCCAGCAGTCCTAACCCAGGGTTAGGTGGCGAAAAACTGTTTTTT
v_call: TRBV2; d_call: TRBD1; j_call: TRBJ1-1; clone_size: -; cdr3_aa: CASRAGQGLSTEAFF; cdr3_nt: TGTGCCAGCAGGGCGGGACAGGGGCTGAGCACTGAAGCTTTCTTT
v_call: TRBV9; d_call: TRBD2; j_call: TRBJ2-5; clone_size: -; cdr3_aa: CASSVAPRGAGGVTQYF; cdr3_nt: TGTGCCAGCAGCGTAGCCCCGCGAGGGGCGGGAGGGGTGACCCAGTACTTC
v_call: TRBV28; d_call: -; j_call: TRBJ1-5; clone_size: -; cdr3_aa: CASEGVGQPQHF; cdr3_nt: TGTGCCAGCGAGGGGGTGGGTCAGCCCCAGCATTTT
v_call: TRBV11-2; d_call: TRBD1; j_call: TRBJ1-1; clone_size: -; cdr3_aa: CASSWTGGANTEAFF; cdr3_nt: TGTGCCAGCAGCTGGACAGGGGGGGCGAACACTGAAGCTTTCTTT
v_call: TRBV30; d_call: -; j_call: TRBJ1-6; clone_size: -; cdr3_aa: CAWSLQAHNSPLHF; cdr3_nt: TGTGCCTGGAGTCTCCAGGCTCATAATTCACCCCTCCACTTT
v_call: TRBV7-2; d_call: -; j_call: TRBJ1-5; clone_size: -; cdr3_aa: CASSLRRGNQPQHF; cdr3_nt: TGTGCCAGCAGCTTAAGACGGGGCAATCAGCCCCAGCATTTT
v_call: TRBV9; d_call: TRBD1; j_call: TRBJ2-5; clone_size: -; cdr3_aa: CASSVGVSAGGLGETQYF; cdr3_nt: TGTGCCAGCAGCGTAGGGGTTTCGGCAGGGGGTCTAGGTGAGACCCAGTACTTC
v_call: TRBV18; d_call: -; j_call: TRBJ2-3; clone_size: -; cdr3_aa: CASSPKADTQYF; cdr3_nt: TGTGCCAGCTCACCAAAGGCCGATACGCAGTATTTT
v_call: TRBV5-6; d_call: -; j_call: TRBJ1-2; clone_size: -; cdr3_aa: CASSSLTRGAGTNYGYTF; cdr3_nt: TGTGCCAGCAGCTCATTAACTCGAGGGGCGGGGACGAACTATGGCTACACCTTC
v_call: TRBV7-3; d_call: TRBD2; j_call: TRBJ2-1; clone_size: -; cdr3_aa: CASSLMPMTSGRAFDEQFF; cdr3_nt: TGTGCCAGCAGCTTAATGCCCATGACTAGCGGGAGGGCCTTTGATGAGCAGTTCTTC
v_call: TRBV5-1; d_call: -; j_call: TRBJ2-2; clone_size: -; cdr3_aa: CASSGTLRDTGELFF; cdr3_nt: TGCGCCAGCAGCGGGACTTTAAGGGACACCGGGGAGCTGTTTTTT
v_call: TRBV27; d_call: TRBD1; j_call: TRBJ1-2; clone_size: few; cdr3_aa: CASSPRGGYGYTF; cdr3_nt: TGTGCCAGCAGTCCCAGGGGGGGCTATGGCTACACCTTC
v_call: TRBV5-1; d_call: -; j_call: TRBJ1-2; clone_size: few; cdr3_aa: CASSPPGYYGYTF; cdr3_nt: TGCGCCAGCAGCCCCCCCGGGTACTATGGCTACACCTTC
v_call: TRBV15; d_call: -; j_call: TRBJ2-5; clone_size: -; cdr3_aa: CATRGGGAYSQETQYF; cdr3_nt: TGTGCCACCAGAGGAGGGGGAGCCTATTCCCAAGAGACCCAGTACTTC
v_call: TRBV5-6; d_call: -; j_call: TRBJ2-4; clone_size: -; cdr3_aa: CASSLDRLNIQYF; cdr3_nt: TGTGCCAGCAGCTTGGACAGGTTAAACATTCAGTACTTC
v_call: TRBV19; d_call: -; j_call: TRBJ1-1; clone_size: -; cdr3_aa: CASSIRVADTEAFF; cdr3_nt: TGTGCCAGTAGTATTAGGGTGGCGGACACTGAAGCTTTCTTT
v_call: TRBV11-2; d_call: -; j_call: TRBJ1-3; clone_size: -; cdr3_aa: CASSLVGGSGNTIYF; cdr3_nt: TGTGCCAGCAGCTTAGTGGGGGGATCTGGAAACACCATATATTTT
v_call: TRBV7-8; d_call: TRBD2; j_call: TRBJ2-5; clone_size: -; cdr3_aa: CASSQGLAGGGGETQYF; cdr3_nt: TGTGCCAGCAGCCAGGGACTAGCGGGAGGGGGTGGAGAGACCCAGTACTTC
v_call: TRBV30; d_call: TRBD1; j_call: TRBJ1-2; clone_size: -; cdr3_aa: CAWRRTGGGGYTF; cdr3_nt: TGTGCCTGGAGAAGGACAGGGGGTGGTGGCTACACCTTC
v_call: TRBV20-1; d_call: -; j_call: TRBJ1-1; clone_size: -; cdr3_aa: CSARRNTEAFF; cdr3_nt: TGCAGTGCTAGACGGAACACTGAAGCTTTCTTT
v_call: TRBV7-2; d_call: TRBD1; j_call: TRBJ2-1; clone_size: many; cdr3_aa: CASSSDRGRNEQFF; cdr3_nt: TGTGCCAGCAGCTCGGACAGGGGGCGGAATGAGCAGTTCTTC
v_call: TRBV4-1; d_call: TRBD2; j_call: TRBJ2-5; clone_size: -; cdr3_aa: CASSRKGSGSGTETQYF; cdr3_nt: TGCGCCAGCAGCCGCAAAGGCAGCGGGAGCGGAACAGAGACCCAGTACTTC
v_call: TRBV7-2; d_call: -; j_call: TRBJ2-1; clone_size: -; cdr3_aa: CASSSQGGRPVGEQFF; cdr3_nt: TGTGCCAGCAGCTCACAAGGGGGGCGGCCCGTCGGTGAGCAGTTCTTC
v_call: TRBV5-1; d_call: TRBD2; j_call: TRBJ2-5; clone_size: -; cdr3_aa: CASSLVAGVGETQYF; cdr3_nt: TGCGCCAGCAGCTTAGTAGCGGGAGTAGGGGAGACCCAGTACTTC
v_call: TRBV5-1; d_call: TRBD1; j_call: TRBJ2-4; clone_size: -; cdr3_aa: CASSLAFSTGGRANIQYF; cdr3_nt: TGCGCCAGCAGCTTGGCGTTCTCTACAGGGGGCAGGGCGAACATTCAGTACTTC
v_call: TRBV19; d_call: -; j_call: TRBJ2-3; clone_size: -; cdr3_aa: CASSIERATDTQYF; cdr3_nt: TGTGCCAGTAGTATAGAGAGGGCTACAGATACGCAGTATTTT
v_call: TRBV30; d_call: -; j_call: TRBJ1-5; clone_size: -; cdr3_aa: CAWSGLTDSENQPQHF; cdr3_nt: TGTGCCTGGAGTGGCCTAACCGACAGCGAAAATCAGCCCCAGCATTTT
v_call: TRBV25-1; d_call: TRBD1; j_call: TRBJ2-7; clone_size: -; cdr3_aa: CASSERQGPWNEQYF; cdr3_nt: TGTGCCAGCAGTGAGCGACAGGGGCCTTGGAACGAGCAGTACTTC
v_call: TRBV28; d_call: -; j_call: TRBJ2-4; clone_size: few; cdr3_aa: CASSQTINPRLAKNIQYF; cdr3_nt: TGTGCCAGCAGCCAGACAATCAATCCCAGGTTAGCCAAAAACATTCAGTACTTC
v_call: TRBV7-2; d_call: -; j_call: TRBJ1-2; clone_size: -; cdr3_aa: CASSVLGRGGYTF; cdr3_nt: TGTGCCAGCAGCGTACTCGGGCGAGGGGGCTACACCTTC
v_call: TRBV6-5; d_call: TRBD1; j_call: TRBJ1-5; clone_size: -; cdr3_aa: CASSPSGGSDQPQHF; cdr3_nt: TGTGCCAGCTCCCCATCAGGGGGCAGCGATCAGCCCCAGCATTTT
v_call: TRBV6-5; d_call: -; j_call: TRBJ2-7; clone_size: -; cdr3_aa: CASSYSRGYEQYF; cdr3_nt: TGTGCCAGCAGTTATAGCAGGGGCTACGAGCAGTACTTC
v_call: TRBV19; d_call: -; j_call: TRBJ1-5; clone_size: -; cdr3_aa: CASSIGGTHQPQHF; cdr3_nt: TGTGCCAGTAGTATAGGCGGGACACATCAGCCCCAGCATTTT
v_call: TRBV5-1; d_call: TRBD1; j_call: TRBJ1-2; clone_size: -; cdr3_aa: CASSPWDSYGYTF; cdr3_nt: TGCGCCAGCAGCCCGTGGGACAGCTATGGCTACACCTTC
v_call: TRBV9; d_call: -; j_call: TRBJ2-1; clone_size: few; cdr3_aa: CASSGWGNEQFF; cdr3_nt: TGTGCCAGCAGCGGGTGGGGGAATGAGCAGTTCTTC
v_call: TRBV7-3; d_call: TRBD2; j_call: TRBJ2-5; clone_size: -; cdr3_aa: CASSLSGRETQYF; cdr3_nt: TGTGCCAGCAGCTTAAGCGGGAGGGAGACCCAGTACTTC
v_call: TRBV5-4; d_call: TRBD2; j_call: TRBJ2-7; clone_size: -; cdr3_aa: CASSLFTSAYEQYF; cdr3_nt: TGTGCCAGCAGCTTGTTTACTAGCGCGTACGAGCAGTACTTC
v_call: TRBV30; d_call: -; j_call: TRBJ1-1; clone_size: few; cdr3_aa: CAWSLGQKKNTEAFF; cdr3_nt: TGTGCCTGGAGCCTTGGACAGAAAAAGAACACTGAAGCTTTCTTT